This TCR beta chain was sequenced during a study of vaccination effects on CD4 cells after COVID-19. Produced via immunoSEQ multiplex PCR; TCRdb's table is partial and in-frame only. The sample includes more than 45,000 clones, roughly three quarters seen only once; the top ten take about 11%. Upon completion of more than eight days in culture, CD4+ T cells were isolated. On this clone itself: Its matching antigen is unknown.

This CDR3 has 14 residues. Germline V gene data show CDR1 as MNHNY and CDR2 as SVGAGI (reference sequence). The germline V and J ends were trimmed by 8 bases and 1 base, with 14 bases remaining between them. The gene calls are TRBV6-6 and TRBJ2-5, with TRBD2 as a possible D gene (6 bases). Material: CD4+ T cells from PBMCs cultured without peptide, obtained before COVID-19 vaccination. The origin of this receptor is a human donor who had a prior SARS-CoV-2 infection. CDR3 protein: CASGVGAGQETQYF. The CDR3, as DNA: TGTGCCAGCGGCGTCGGAGCGGGCCAAGAGACCCAGTACTTC.